One and the same sample provided the 23 T cell receptor beta chains below, sequenced in a study of human T cells and chemical hapten exposure (dated by TCRdb to about 2021). Per the publication, the time point label means: patch test 2, 6 weeks after DPC sensitization. The treatment or condition label corresponds to: therapeutic diphenylcyclopropenone sensitization with weekly scalp DPC. Unfractionated whole blood was collected in Tempus Blood RNA tubes, and total RNA was extracted from that blood. Libraries were made using RACE. Sequencing was performed on a NextSeq 500. Using fastp at Q25 and MiXCR, TCRdb reprocessed the public reads and kept productive beta chains. Records with the same CDR3 protein are collapsed into one entry carrying the most frequent genes and DNA. The sample table shows around 42,000 distinct CDR3 sequences, and more than 9% are seen once. More than 13% of the sample goes to the ten largest clones.

The specimen was whole blood, collected in connection with sensitization to the hapten diphenylcyclopropenone (DPC). The receptors shown here come from a woman aged 30 to 39 with alopecia areata. Some clones in this sample may be carry-over from other donors' samples.

The chain employs TRBV6-1 and TRBJ2-7; D gene ambiguous. Trimming left V 3 bases short and J 3 bases short, with 3 bases between. The CDR3 spans 11 residues. Germline V gene sequence: CDR1 MNHNS, CDR2 SASEGT. The CDR3 region has the DNA TGTGCCAGCAGTGACAACTACGAGCAGTACTTC. Amino acid sequence: CASSDNYEQYF.

The chain couples TRBV9 to TRBJ1-6; possibly TRBD1 for D (5 bases). CDR1 is SGDLS, CDR2 YYNGEE, per germline. CDR3 size: 14 residues. The V end lost 6 bases, the J end lost 0 bases, and 7 bases lay between the germline ends. The CDR3 bases are TGTGCCAGCAACGGGGGCTCCTATAATTCACCCCTCCACTTT. It translates to CASNGGSYNSPLHF.

This chain's CDR3 is CAIRTPAGPPYEQYF. The CDR3 nucleotides read TGTGCCATCAGGACCCCTGCGGGGCCCCCCTACGAGCAGTACTTC. V and J are TRBV10-3 and TRBJ2-7; D is possibly TRBD2 (6 bases). The CDR3 contains 15 residues. Germline-derived CDR1 and CDR2 are ENHRY and SYGVKD. Trimming took off 6 bases at V and 2 bases at J, with 17 bases between the two ends.

In its sample, this clonotype was seen a few times. One end of the junction fails to match germline, which may point to a read error. The rearrangement joins TRBV7-9 to TRBJ2-7, with D hard to call. The CDR3 sequence is 11 residues long. Germline V lookup: CDR1 SEHNR, CDR2 FQNEAQ (reference sequence). CDR3 loop: CVSSSSYEQYF. The CDR3 DNA reads as TGTGTCAGCAGCTCTAGCTACGAGCAGTACTTC.

The CDR3 protein is CASSPGLAGVETQYF. The DNA for the CDR3 is TGTGCCAGCAGTCCGGGACTAGCGGGGGTGGAGACCCAGTACTTC. V is TRBV12-3 or TRBV12-4 and J is TRBJ2-5; TRBD2 aligns across 14 bases. This CDR3 spans 15 amino acids. The ends lost 5 bases at V and 5 bases at J; junction bases unmatched: 4.

This clonotype turned up a few times. The V and J genes are TRBV29-1 and TRBJ1-1; D may be TRBD1 (6 bases). The CDR3 has 14 amino acids. Germline CDR1 is SQVTM and CDR2 is ANQGSEA. Between the trimmed V and J ends, which lost 4 bases and 7 bases, there was a span of 19 bases. The CDR3 DNA follows: TGCAGCGTTGCGGGGAAGGACAGTTGGGGTGAAGCTTTCTTT. It is translated as CSVAGKDSWGEAFF.

This clonotype showed up many times. This chain connects TRBV18 to TRBJ2-3; 13 bases agree with TRBD2. Germline CDR1 reads KGHSH; CDR2 reads LQKENI. The V gene end was trimmed by 3 bases and the J gene end by 2 bases; junction bases not matched to a gene: 8. The CDR3 contains 18 residues. CDR3 amino acids: CASSPNTGTSGITDTQYF. DNA for the CDR3: TGTGCCAGCTCACCTAACACCGGGACTAGCGGGATCACAGATACGCAGTATTTT.

This clonotype was counted ten times or more. This sequence joins TRBV27 and TRBJ2-7; D call uncertain. The CDR3 is 16 residues long. Germline V CDR1 and CDR2: MNHEY, SMNVEV (reference sequence). The germline V and J ends were trimmed by 0 bases and 4 bases, with 16 bases remaining between them. CDR3 coding DNA: TGTGCCAGCAGTTTATCCTCGGCGGTTTTAAGGTACGAGCAGTACTTC. Residues: CASSLSSAVLRYEQYF.

This clonotype was detected many times. V gene TRBV6-1 combines with J gene TRBJ1-5; D is unresolved. V was pared by 4 bases and J by 0 bases, with 16 bases between. Looked up from germline, CDR1 is MNHNS and CDR2 is SASEGT. The length of the CDR3 is 17 residues. CDR3 sequence: CASSVPRARYSNQPQHF. The CDR3, as DNA: TGTGCCAGCAGTGTCCCAAGGGCCAGATATAGCAATCAGCCCCAGCATTTT.

As for this clonotype: At one end the junction does not follow the germline gene, possibly because of a read error. The chain couples TRBV4-2 to TRBJ1-4; D ambiguous. Germline lookup yields CDR1 LGHNA and CDR2 YNFKEQ. The CDR3 is made up of 16 amino acids. CDR3 bases: TGTGCCATCAGCCAAGAGGGAGGCGGGAGCTTTGGAAAACTGTTTTTT. Protein sequence: CAISQEGGGSFGKLFF.

This clonotype is deemed medium-sized. The V and J genes are TRBV7-3 and TRBJ2-2, with D maybe TRBD2 (7 bases). V lost 4 bases and J 6 bases, leaving 18 bases between the germline ends. Germline-derived CDR1 and CDR2 are SGHTA and FQGTGA. The CDR3 is made up of 16 amino acids. The CDR3 DNA is TGTGCCAGCAGCTCCCCACCTGGGGGGGCTGCCGGGGAGCTGTTTTTT. This sequence encodes CASSSPPGGAAGELFF.

This clonotype was observed at least ten times. V usage is TRBV7-2 and J usage is TRBJ1-2; D uncertain. CDR1 and CDR2 from the germline V gene are SGHTA and FQGNSA. CDR3 size: 16 residues. V was pared by 1 base and J by 7 bases, with 19 bases between. The CDR3 region is CASSLDPSNHLSGYTF. As DNA, the CDR3 is TGTGCCAGCAGCTTAGATCCCTCAAACCACCTGAGTGGCTACACCTTC.

V and J are TRBV12-3 or TRBV12-4 and TRBJ2-5, with a tentative D call TRBD2 (5 bases). The CDR3 loop spans 14 amino acids. V lost 0 bases and J 6 bases, leaving 11 bases between the germline ends. Here the CDR3 reads CASSLALRGKTQYF. CDR3 DNA sequence: TGTGCCAGCAGTTTAGCACTCCGGGGAAAGACCCAGTACTTC.

This clonotype showed up many times. The V gene is TRBV9, the J gene TRBJ2-7, with D maybe TRBD2 (5 bases). There are 12 residues in the CDR3. The germline gives CDR1 SGDLS, CDR2 YYNGEE. V lost 0 bases, J lost 7 bases, and 8 bases lay in between. CDR3 sequence: CASSVVPGEQYF. As DNA, the CDR3 is TGTGCCAGCAGCGTAGTCCCGGGAGAGCAGTACTTC.

The J gene is TRBJ1-1, the V gene TRBV5-8; D is perhaps TRBD1 (6 bases). Per germline, CDR1 SGHTS and CDR2 YDEGEE. Trimming stripped 0 bases from V and 1 base from J, with 7 bases between. The CDR3 runs to 14 residues. The CDR3 DNA is TGTGCCAGCAGCTTGGCGGACAGGAACACTGAAGCTTTCTTT. This gives the protein CASSLADRNTEAFF.

This sequence joins TRBV20-1 and TRBJ1-5; maybe TRBD1 (6 bases). V was trimmed by 6 bases and J by 3 bases, leaving 15 bases between them. Germline V gene lookup returns CDR1 DFQATT and CDR2 SNEGSKA (reference sequence). The CDR3 has 14 amino acids. The CDR3 spells CSAPKQGDNQPQHF. The CDR3 DNA follows: TGCAGTGCCCCTAAACAGGGTGACAATCAGCCCCAGCATTTT.

This clonotype was seen many times. The rearrangement joins TRBV4-1 to TRBJ1-1, with 10 bases aligning to TRBD1. Germline values: CDR1 MGHRA, CDR2 YSYEKL. The CDR3 sequence is 16 residues long. V trimming: 6 bases; J trimming: 1 base; junction bases outside the gene matches: 8. The CDR3 DNA follows: TGCGCCAGCAGGTGGGACAGGGGAGTCGGGAACACTGAAGCTTTCTTT. Translated, it gives CASRWDRGVGNTEAFF.

The J gene is TRBJ2-7, the V gene TRBV6-2 or TRBV6-3; 10 bases fit TRBD2. The germline CDR1 and CDR2 sequences are MNHEY and SVGEGT. The CDR3 runs 14 residues. V lost 4 bases and J lost 8; bases outside the gene matches: 8. CDR3 sequence (DNA): TGTGCCAGCAGTTCTCGAGCGGGGGGGAGGAAGCAGTACTTC. This gives the protein CASSSRAGGRKQYF.

This clonotype occurred a few times. The chain has TRBV5-1 and TRBJ1-4; D is unresolved. The germline gives CDR1 SGHRS, CDR2 YFSETQ. This CDR3 has 13 residues. V lost 5 bases and J lost 8, with 13 bases in between. CDR3 DNA sequence: TGCGCCAGCAGGAGAAAAATGGGGGAAAAACTGTTTTTT. This encodes CASRRKMGEKLFF.

This clonotype was counted ten times or more. The chain employs TRBV5-1 and TRBJ2-3; perhaps TRBD1 as D (6 bases). Per germline, CDR1 SGHRS and CDR2 YFSETQ. V was clipped by 0 bases and J by 6 bases, with 14 bases between them. CDR3 size: 15 residues. CDR3 amino acids: CASSLETTRGDTQYF. In nucleotides, the CDR3 is TGCGCCAGCAGCTTGGAGACAACCAGGGGCGATACGCAGTATTTT. Based on the CDR3 plus reference TRBV5-1 and TRBJ2-3, the full variable domain is KAGVTQTPRYLIKTRGQQVTLSCSPISGHRSVSWYQQTPGQGLQFLFEYFSETQRNKGNFPGRFSGRQFSNSRSEMNVSTLELGDSALYLCASSLETTRGDTQYFGPGTRLTVL.

This clonotype came up a few times. V usage is TRBV18 and J usage is TRBJ2-3; D uncertain. The CDR3 is 13 residues long. Germline values: CDR1 KGHSH, CDR2 LQKENI. Trimming cost V 3 bases and J 6 bases, with 10 bases left between them. The CDR3 spells CASSPSQGDTQYF. In DNA form, the CDR3 reads TGTGCCAGCTCACCCTCACAAGGGGATACGCAGTATTTT.

This clonotype has just a few counts. The chain links TRBV21-1 to TRBJ1-2. TRBV21-1 is shown as a pseudogene. This CDR3 is built from 18 residues. The CDR3 DNA sequence: TGTGCCAGCAGCAAAGGGCCTACAAAAGGGCTCCCTAACTATGGCTACACCTTC. It specifies CASSKGPTKGLPNYGYTF.

This chain joins TRBV6-5 and TRBJ2-7, with 7 bases aligning to TRBD1. Germline trimming cut 5 bases from V and 0 bases from J; bases unmatched to any gene: 4. This CDR3 is built from 14 residues. From germline, CDR1 is MNHEY and CDR2 SVGAGI. The CDR3, as DNA: TGTGCCAGCAGTCTCAGGACAGGCTCCTACGAGCAGTACTTC. Protein: CASSLRTGSYEQYF.